These 21 T cell receptor beta chains were all obtained from the same sample, sequenced in a study of blood T cell repertoires in COVID-19. The table came from immunoSEQ multiplex PCR; TCRdb's copy has only in-frame clones and leaves some out. The sample yields approximately 290,000 clones, about 93% seen once. The material sequenced was PBMCs or T cells enriched from blood (not recorded which). The receptor set was obtained from a woman aged 25 to 39 who had recovered from COVID-19.

This clone has only one observation. The chain employs TRBV5-1 and TRBJ2-3, with D perhaps matching TRBD1 (6 bases). CDR1 SGHRS and CDR2 YFSETQ come from the germline V gene. Trimming took 2 bases from V and 4 from J, leaving 11 bases between them. This CDR3 is 14 amino acids long. DNA of the CDR3: TGCGCCAGCAGCTTACAGGGTTGGGCAGATACGCAGTATTTT. It is translated as CASSLQGWADTQYF. Drawing the rest from reference TRBV5-1 and TRBJ2-3, the complete variable domain is KAGVTQTPRYLIKTRGQQVTLSCSPISGHRSVSWYQQTPGQGLQFLFEYFSETQRNKGNFPGRFSGRQFSNSRSEMNVSTLELGDSALYLCASSLQGWADTQYFGPGTRLTVL.

The chain combines TRBV30 with TRBJ1-1; D is ambiguous. Germline CDR1 GTSNPN, CDR2 SVGIG (reference sequence). V lost 3 bases to trimming and J lost 3 bases, with 11 bases between them. This CDR3 is built from 13 residues. The CDR3 is CAWRRDEHTEAFF. CDR3 sequence (DNA): TGTGCCTGGAGGAGGGATGAACACACTGAAGCTTTCTTT.

J is TRBJ2-2 and V is TRBV10-3; D might be TRBD2 (6 bases). The CDR3 loop spans 13 amino acids. Germline CDR1 ENHRY, CDR2 SYGVKD. V was pared by 7 bases and J by 7 bases, with 13 bases between. CDR3 sequence (DNA): TGTGCCATCATGCGGGATCAGGGCGGGGAGCTGTTTTTT. Protein product: CAIMRDQGGELFF.

The chain links TRBV5-6 to TRBJ1-1; D ambiguous. This CDR3 spans 15 amino acids. Germline CDR1 SGHDT, CDR2 YYEEEE. Trimming pared 2 bases from V and 4 bases from J, leaving 15 bases between. The CDR3 DNA reads TGTGCCAGCAGCTTTGGGGAGACCGTGGGCACTGAAGCTTTCTTT. It is translated as CASSFGETVGTEAFF.

The rearrangement links TRBV3-1 (or the pseudogene TRBV3-2) to TRBJ2-7; D may be TRBD1 (6 bases). This CDR3 is built from 16 residues. Deletions cut 4 bases from V and 4 bases from J, with 20 bases between. From germline, CDR1 is LGHDT and CDR2 YNNKEL (reference sequence). Here the CDR3 reads CASSPKFLGAGYEQYF. The CDR3 DNA reads TGTGCCAGCAGCCCCAAGTTTTTGGGGGCGGGTTACGAGCAGTACTTC.

The V gene is TRBV5-4, the J gene TRBJ2-5; 8 bases fit TRBD2. V was pared by 4 bases and J by 5 bases, with 10 bases of the junction left unmatched. CDR1 is SGHNT, CDR2 YYREEE, per germline (reference sequence). This CDR3 has 15 residues. The CDR3 reads CASSPGGRGEETQYF. For the CDR3, the DNA is TGTGCCAGCAGCCCGGGGGGGAGGGGCGAGGAGACCCAGTACTTC.

The chain recombines TRBV29-1 with TRBJ1-2; the D gene is possibly TRBD1 (6 bases). Trimming pared 7 bases from V and 3 bases from J, leaving 15 bases between. Germline V gene data show CDR1 as SQVTM and CDR2 as ANQGSEA. CDR3 length equals 13 residues. CDR3 loop: CSAQQGRDYGYTF. The CDR3 DNA sequence: TGCAGCGCCCAACAGGGTCGTGACTATGGCTACACCTTC.

The chain couples TRBV20-1 to TRBJ1-5, with TRBD1 matching over 7 bases. The ends lost 6 bases at V and 2 bases at J; junction bases unmatched: 13. Germline-derived CDR1 and CDR2 are DFQATT and SNEGSKA (reference sequence). The CDR3 runs to 16 residues. The CDR3 sequence: CSASEIGGAGNQPQHF. CDR3 nucleotide sequence: TGCAGTGCAAGTGAAATAGGGGGCGCGGGCAATCAGCCCCAGCATTTT.

V gene TRBV5-1 combines with J gene TRBJ1-1; maybe TRBD1 (5 bases). The CDR3 runs to 12 residues. The germline V gene encodes CDR1 SGHRS and CDR2 YFSETQ. The germline V and J ends were trimmed by 1 base and 12 bases, with 13 bases remaining between them. CDR3 sequence: CASSLSQGTSFF. The CDR3 nucleotides read TGCGCCAGCAGCTTGTCGCAGGGTACGTCTTTCTTT.

The chain couples TRBV12-5 to TRBJ1-2; D is perhaps TRBD1 (6 bases). This CDR3 region has 14 residues. The V gene lost 1 base and the J gene lost 6 bases, with 12 bases spanning the gap. Germline CDR1 reads LGHNT; CDR2 reads FRNRAP. The CDR3 is CASGLDRDSDGYTF. The CDR3 DNA reads TGTGCTAGTGGTTTGGACAGGGATTCGGATGGCTACACCTTC.

This chain joins TRBV18 and TRBJ1-5; weak D call: TRBD1 (5 bases). The ends were cut back, 6 bases at V and 2 bases at J, with 8 bases in the middle. Germline V CDR1 and CDR2: KGHSH, LQKENI. CDR3 length: 13 residues. The CDR3 sequence is CASSREGNQPQHF. The CDR3 DNA sequence: TGTGCCAGCTCCAGGGAGGGCAATCAGCCCCAGCATTTT. Together with reference TRBV18 and TRBJ1-5, the CDR3 gives the full variable domain: NAGVMQNPRHLVRRRGQEARLRCSPMKGHSHVYWYRQLPEEGLKFMVYLQKENIIDESGMPKERFSAEFPKEGPSILRIQQVVRGDSAAYFCASSREGNQPQHFGDGTRLSIL.

The chain has TRBV7-6 and TRBJ1-1; 7 nucleotides agree with TRBD1. The CDR3 sequence is 14 residues long. V lost 2 bases, J lost 6 bases, and 6 bases stayed unmatched. Germline V gene data show CDR1 as SGHVS and CDR2 as FNYEAQ. The CDR3 here is CASSLTTGAAEAFF. CDR3 sequence (DNA): TGTGCCAGCAGCTTAACCACAGGGGCCGCTGAAGCTTTCTTT.

The chain uses TRBV27 and TRBJ1-5; D is possibly TRBD1 (5 bases). The CDR3 is made up of 16 amino acids. The V and J ends lost 5 bases and 5 bases respectively, with 19 bases between them. The germline V gene has CDR1 MNHEY and CDR2 SMNVEV (reference sequence). The CDR3: CASSTAGRGNYQPQHF. CDR3 coding DNA: TGTGCCAGCAGTACAGCGGGACGCGGCAATTATCAGCCCCAGCATTTT.

V is TRBV5-1 and J is TRBJ1-4, with 7 bases aligning to TRBD1. Germline CDR1 and CDR2: SGHRS and YFSETQ. The CDR3 runs 15 residues. V shed 0 bases and J 4 bases; nucleotides not matched to a gene: 3. Here the CDR3 reads CASSLVGQFNEKLFF. The CDR3 DNA reads as TGCGCCAGCAGCTTGGTGGGACAGTTTAATGAAAAACTGTTTTTT. The entire variable domain, with the rest obtained from reference TRBV5-1 and TRBJ1-4, is as follows: KAGVTQTPRYLIKTRGQQVTLSCSPISGHRSVSWYQQTPGQGLQFLFEYFSETQRNKGNFPGRFSGRQFSNSRSEMNVSTLELGDSALYLCASSLVGQFNEKLFFGSGTQLSVL.

The V and J genes are TRBV6-2 or TRBV6-3 and TRBJ2-2; TRBD2 matches 14 bases. Per germline, CDR1 MNHEY and CDR2 SVGEGT. The ends lost 5 bases at V and 6 bases at J; junction bases unmatched: 11. The CDR3 is 18 residues long. As DNA, the CDR3 is TGTGCCAGCAGTCCCACCCCGGGACTAGCGGGAGTCCCCGGGGAGCTGTTTTTT. This encodes CASSPTPGLAGVPGELFF.

The chain joins TRBV5-4 to TRBJ1-3; D is uncertain. From germline, CDR1 is SGHNT and CDR2 YYREEE (reference sequence). The CDR3 has 14 residues. V was trimmed by 0 bases and J by 2 bases, leaving 6 bases between them. This CDR3 reads CASSLGGTGNTIYF. The DNA for the CDR3 is TGTGCCAGCAGCTTGGGAGGGACTGGAAACACCATATATTTT.

The CDR3 reads CAWSLGGLYGNQPQHF. DNA of the CDR3: TGTGCCTGGAGTCTTGGGGGCCTATATGGCAATCAGCCCCAGCATTTT. The chain is built from TRBV30 and TRBJ1-5; maybe TRBD1 (6 bases). The CDR3 loop spans 16 amino acids. Germline V gene lookup returns CDR1 GTSNPN and CDR2 SVGIG (reference sequence). Trimming pared 2 bases from V and 2 bases from J, leaving 16 bases between.

The chain couples TRBV28 to TRBJ1-2; no firm D call. Trimming cost V 3 bases and J 6 bases, with 20 bases left between them. CDR1 and CDR2 (germline): MDHEN, SYDVKM. The CDR3 consists of 16 residues. CDR3 in DNA: TGTGCCAGCAGTTTTCATGAGGTTCTCTTGGCCGATGGCTACACCTTC. Residues: CASSFHEVLLADGYTF.

The chain combines TRBV9 with TRBJ2-3; 9 positions agree with TRBD2. The V and J ends lost 4 bases and 0 bases, in that order; junction bases with no gene match: 3. The CDR3 contains 15 residues. CDR1 SGDLS and CDR2 YYNGEE come from the germline V gene. CDR3 residues: CASSPSGKSTDTQYF. For the CDR3, the DNA is TGTGCCAGCAGCCCTAGCGGGAAAAGCACAGATACGCAGTATTTT. Using reference TRBV9 and TRBJ2-3 for the parts outside the CDR3, the full variable domain is DSGVTQTPKHLITATGQRVTLRCSPRSGDLSVYWYQQSLDQGLQFLIQYYNGEERAKGNILERFSAQQFPDLHSELNLSSLELGDSALYFCASSPSGKSTDTQYFGPGTRLTVL.

This clone was observed a single time. V and J are TRBV4-2 and TRBJ2-1, with 10 bases fitting TRBD2. CDR1 and CDR2 from the germline V gene are LGHNA and YNFKEQ. V dropped 0 bases and J dropped 9; count of bases not matched to a gene: 14. The CDR3 covers 18 residues. As DNA, the CDR3 is TGTGCCAGCAGCCAAGATTCTAGACGGCTAGCGGGAGTTTTTGAGCAGTTCTTC. It yields the protein CASSQDSRRLAGVFEQFF.

This sequence joins TRBV10-3 and TRBJ1-2; tentatively, D is TRBD1 (6 bases). This CDR3 spans 12 amino acids. V was clipped by 7 bases and J by 5 bases, with 11 bases between them. Germline V CDR1 and CDR2: ENHRY, SYGVKD. The CDR3 reads CAITAGDYGYTF. The CDR3 DNA is TGTGCCATCACGGCAGGGGATTATGGCTACACCTTC.